The 32 T cell receptor beta chains listed next were all sequenced from one sample in a study of blood T cell repertoires in COVID-19 (dated by TCRdb to about 2020). Library generation was performed with the immunoSEQ multiplex PCR assay. TCRdb's version of the immuneACCESS table is confined to in-frame rearrangements and falls short of the full clone set. An unresolved V gene accounts for under half of the shortfall where checked; the remainder is of unknown origin. The sample table contains 110,000 to 150,000 clones; only one count was recorded for 70% to 90% of them. 5% of the sample belongs to the ten largest clones. The specimen sequenced was peripheral blood. Source of these receptors: a woman aged 45 to 65 with acute or convalescent COVID-19.

The chain carries TRBV6-5 and TRBJ1-1; 7 bases map to TRBD1. Losses at the gene ends were 6 bases for V and 4 bases for J; bases not matched to a gene: 8. CDR1 and CDR2 (germline): MNHEY, SVGAGI. This CDR3 spans 14 amino acids. The CDR3 loop reads CASSGQAPSTEAFF. The CDR3 DNA follows: TGTGCCAGCAGCGGACAGGCCCCTAGCACTGAAGCTTTCTTT.

This clone was counted between two and nine times. The chain carries TRBV19 and TRBJ1-6; 8 bases match TRBD1. J lost 0 bases, V lost 2 bases, and 6 bases had no gene match. Germline assignment: CDR1 LNHDA and CDR2 SQIVND (reference sequence). This CDR3 comprises 18 residues. Here the CDR3 DNA reads TGTGCCAGTAGTATACCTCGGGACAGGAGCTCCTATAATTCACCCCTCCACTTT. Translation gives CASSIPRDRSSYNSPLHF.

The chain carries TRBV7-9 and TRBJ1-2, with 7 bases aligning to TRBD1. J gave up 8 bases and V 2 bases, and 14 bases lay outside the gene matches. The CDR3 length is 16 residues. Germline assignment: CDR1 SEHNR and CDR2 FQNEAQ (reference sequence). CDR3 protein: CASSLSGGPTGNGYTF. The CDR3 region has the DNA TGTGCCAGCAGCTTAAGTGGGGGGCCGACAGGGAACGGCTACACCTTC.

The chain uses TRBV19 and TRBJ2-3; no reliable D call. The V end lost 6 bases, the J end lost 8 bases, and 18 bases lay between the germline ends. Germline lookup yields CDR1 LNHDA and CDR2 SQIVND (reference sequence). This CDR3 is 14 amino acids long. The CDR3 DNA sequence: TGTGCCAGTAGCCCCCTCTCTTCACAGAGTACGCAGTATTTT. Amino acids: CASSPLSSQSTQYF.

The rearrangement uses TRBV24-1 and TRBJ2-1, with 11 bases lining up with TRBD2. The CDR3 has 21 residues. V gave up 1 base and J gave up 4 bases; unmatched junction bases: 17. Looked up from germline, CDR1 is KGHDR and CDR2 is SFDVKD. The CDR3 DNA reads TGTGCCACCAGTGATTTCGGCCTAGCGGGGGGCCCCCTCCCTAATTACAATGAGCAGTTCTTC. It yields the protein CATSDFGLAGGPLPNYNEQFF.

This chain uses TRBV2 with TRBJ2-1; the match to TRBD1 covers 12 bases. CDR1 and CDR2 from the germline V gene are SNHLY and FYNNEI. Germline trimming cut 2 bases from V and 8 bases from J; bases unmatched to any gene: 7. The CDR3 runs to 16 residues. The CDR3 loop reads CASSEIGTGGMYEQFF. CDR3 DNA: TGTGCCAGCAGTGAAATTGGGACAGGGGGCATGTATGAGCAGTTCTTC.

This chain uses TRBV6-5 with TRBJ2-5, with a tentative D call TRBD2 (5 bases). V was clipped by 6 bases and J by 7 bases, with 18 bases between them. CDR3 length: 14 amino acids. Germline V CDR1 and CDR2: MNHEY, SVGAGI. The CDR3 DNA is TGTGCCAGCAGCTACGCACAGCGGTCCGGGACCCAGTACTTC. Encoded protein: CASSYAQRSGTQYF.

This chain uses TRBV6-5 with TRBJ2-2, with TRBD1 identical over 10 bases. Germline CDR1 is MNHEY and CDR2 is SVGAGI. The V and J ends lost 11 bases and 6 bases, in that order; junction bases with no gene match: 6. The CDR3 has 13 amino acids. The CDR3 loop is CAGGQGKAGELFF. As DNA, the CDR3 is TGTGCCGGGGGACAGGGGAAGGCCGGGGAGCTGTTTTTT.

Remarks on this clone: The identical CDR3 is also encoded by other nucleotide sequences in the sample. The V and J genes are TRBV28 and TRBJ1-2, with 9 bases aligning to TRBD1. The CDR3 has 13 residues. V shed 6 bases, J shed 5 bases, and the junction held 4 bases outside the gene matches. Germline assignment: CDR1 MDHEN and CDR2 SYDVKM. The CDR3 is CASSRTGAYGYTF. The CDR3 coding sequence is TGTGCCAGCAGCCGGACAGGGGCTTATGGCTACACCTTC.

The rearrangement links TRBV29-1 to TRBJ1-1; D may be TRBD1 (6 bases). This CDR3 contains 19 residues. V lost 7 bases and J 1 base, leaving 31 bases between the germline ends. Per germline, CDR1 SQVTM and CDR2 ANQGSEA. CDR3 region: CSAKDRHTNYRGENTEAFF. CDR3 DNA sequence: TGCAGCGCCAAGGACAGACATACCAACTACCGTGGGGAGAACACTGAAGCTTTCTTT.

This clone occurred once. The V and J genes are TRBV6-5 and TRBJ1-2; possibly TRBD1 for D (5 bases). V lost 2 bases, J lost 8 bases, and 9 bases lay in between. This CDR3 region has 12 residues. From germline, CDR1 is MNHEY and CDR2 SVGAGI. CDR3 amino acids: CASSYPRGGYTF. The CDR3 bases are TGTGCCAGCAGTTACCCTAGGGGCGGCTACACCTTC.

V gene TRBV27 combines with J gene TRBJ1-2; D perhaps matches TRBD1 (6 bases). The germline V gene has CDR1 MNHEY and CDR2 SMNVEV (reference sequence). There are 14 residues in the CDR3. V dropped 5 bases and J dropped 5 bases, with 15 bases sitting between them. CDR3 DNA sequence: TGTGCCAGCAGTCCACCCCGGGGGGCGTATGGCTACACCTTC. Its translation is CASSPPRGAYGYTF.

The count of this clone is one. The chain uses TRBV4-3 and TRBJ2-1; 8 bases line up with TRBD1. V dropped 4 bases and J dropped 5; count of bases not matched to a gene: 13. The CDR3 has 17 amino acids. The V gene's germline CDR1 is LGHNA and CDR2 YSLEER. CDR3 sequence: CASSPYVDRGANNEQFF. The CDR3 bases are TGCGCCAGCAGCCCCTATGTCGACAGGGGCGCAAACAATGAGCAGTTCTTC.

This rearrangement joins TRBV28 to TRBJ2-7; 11 bases align to TRBD1. Germline V gene data show CDR1 as MDHEN and CDR2 as SYDVKM. V was pared by 5 bases and J by 3 bases, with 9 bases of the junction left unmatched. The CDR3 sequence is 16 residues long. As DNA, the CDR3 is TGTGCCAGCAGTCCAACAACCGGGACAGGGGGCTACGAGCAGTACTTC. This gives the protein CASSPTTGTGGYEQYF.

The chain is built from TRBV2 and TRBJ1-1; 8 bases are a match to TRBD1. The CDR3 extends over 14 amino acids. Germline loops: CDR1 SNHLY, CDR2 FYNNEI. V lost 6 bases to trimming and J lost 4 bases; unmatched junction nucleotides: 7. The CDR3 DNA sequence: TGTGCCAGCAGGAGGGACAGGAGGGGCACTGAAGCTTTCTTT. Protein: CASRRDRRGTEAFF.

The genes are TRBV18 and TRBJ2-7, with D unresolved. V shed 6 bases and J shed 0 bases, with 12 bases lying between them. This CDR3 has 14 residues. Germline lookup yields CDR1 KGHSH and CDR2 LQKENI. As DNA, the CDR3 is TGTGCCAGCTCCCGGTCTTCGAGCTCCTACGAGCAGTACTTC. Amino acid sequence: CASSRSSSSYEQYF.

The chain has TRBV28 and TRBJ1-5; maybe TRBD1 (6 bases). Germline loops: CDR1 MDHEN, CDR2 SYDVKM. The CDR3 extends over 14 amino acids. The V end was cut by 3 bases, the J end by 7 bases, with 13 bases between. The CDR3 coding sequence is TGTGCCAGCAGTTTGGTGGGGGCGGGCCAGCCCCAGCATTTT. The encoded protein is CASSLVGAGQPQHF. The variable domain in full, with the rest retrieved from reference TRBV28 and TRBJ1-5, is DVKVTQSSRYLVKRTGEKVFLECVQDMDHENMFWYRQDPGLGLRLIYFSYDVKMKEKGDIPEGYSVSREKKERFSLILESASTNQTSMYLCASSLVGAGQPQHFGDGTRLSIL.

J is TRBJ2-2 and V is TRBV7-2; 11 nucleotides agree with TRBD2. This CDR3 comprises 18 residues. V gave up 4 bases and J gave up 3 bases; unmatched junction bases: 10. Germline CDR1 and CDR2: SGHTA and FQGNSA. CDR3 bases: TGTGCCAGCAGCTCAACCTTAGCGGGGGGGCTTTACACCGGGGAGCTGTTTTTT. It translates to CASSSTLAGGLYTGELFF.

The rearrangement uses TRBV14 and TRBJ2-7; D uncertain. V gave up 0 bases and J gave up 6 bases, with 12 bases separating them. Germline CDR1 and CDR2: SGHDN and FVKESK. The CDR3 sequence is 14 residues long. CDR3 amino acids: CASSQDLSGPEQYF. Here the CDR3 DNA reads TGTGCCAGCAGCCAAGACTTATCAGGTCCCGAGCAGTACTTC.

The chain joins TRBV6-2 or TRBV6-3 to TRBJ2-2; unclear D gene. Trimming pared 6 bases from V and 5 bases from J, leaving 10 bases between. Germline values: CDR1 MNHEY, CDR2 SVGEGT. The CDR3 runs 13 residues. CDR3 amino acids: CASSSKQTGELFF. The CDR3 coding sequence is TGTGCCAGCAGCTCCAAGCAAACCGGGGAGCTGTTTTTT.

CDR3 bases: TGTGCCAGTTCGGCAGGCTCCTACGAGCAGTACTTC. Amino acid sequence: CASSAGSYEQYF. The J gene is TRBJ2-7, the V gene TRBV19; D is ambiguous. V lost 8 bases, J lost 0 bases, and 8 bases lay in between. The V gene's germline CDR1 is LNHDA and CDR2 SQIVND (reference sequence). CDR3 length equals 12 residues.

The chain has TRBV24-1 and TRBJ1-2; TRBD1 matches 9 bases. The ends lost 7 bases at V and 6 bases at J; junction bases unmatched: 5. Germline V gene data show CDR1 as KGHDR and CDR2 as SFDVKD. This CDR3 comprises 13 residues. The CDR3: CATSSGTGNGYTF. For the CDR3, the DNA is TGTGCCACCAGCTCCGGGACAGGGAATGGCTACACCTTC.

This rearrangement joins TRBV3-1 (or the pseudogene TRBV3-2) to TRBJ2-2; 11 nucleotides match TRBD2. Germline V gives CDR1 LGHDT, CDR2 YNNKEL (reference sequence). The CDR3 covers 15 residues. V dropped 4 bases and J dropped 6; count of bases not matched to a gene: 4. In DNA, the CDR3 is TGTGCCAGCAGCCCAATAGCGGGGGGGCCCGGGGAGCTGTTTTTT. This codes for CASSPIAGGPGELFF.

The V call is TRBV21-1, the J call TRBJ2-3; the table's D call of TRBD1 was not tested on the DNA. TRBV21-1 is labeled a pseudogene. CDR3 length: 14 residues. CDR3 residues: CASSGRPSTDTQYF. The CDR3 DNA sequence: TGTGCCAGCAGCGGGCGCCCTAGCACAGATACGCAGTATTTT.

About this clone itself: Additional DNA sequences in this sample encode the identical CDR3. The gene calls are TRBV12-3 or TRBV12-4 and TRBJ1-2; D ambiguous. V lost 3 bases and J 2 bases, leaving 4 bases between the germline ends. The CDR3 contains 12 residues. CDR3 region: CASSFSNYGYTF. CDR3 nucleotide sequence: TGTGCCAGCAGTTTCTCGAACTATGGCTACACCTTC.

The rearrangement uses TRBV12-1 and TRBJ1-2; TRBD1, the table's D call, was not compared with the DNA. TRBV12-1 is classified as a pseudogene. The CDR3 has 13 amino acids. The CDR3 is CASSFGRAEGYTF. In DNA, the CDR3 is TGTGCCAGCAGCTTTGGCAGGGCCGAAGGCTACACCTTC.

V and J are TRBV3-1 (or the pseudogene TRBV3-2) and TRBJ2-7, with TRBD2 matching over 11 bases. The length of the CDR3 is 15 residues. Germline V gene data show CDR1 as LGHDT and CDR2 as YNNKEL (reference sequence). After removal of 5 bases from V and 3 bases from J, the junction contained 6 bases not matched to a gene. The CDR3 loop is CASSETSGGFYEQYF. CDR3 bases: TGTGCCAGCAGCGAAACTAGCGGGGGTTTCTACGAGCAGTACTTC.

This chain links TRBV28 with TRBJ2-3; possibly TRBD1 for D (6 bases). CDR1 is MDHEN and CDR2 is SYDVKM in the germline V gene. The V gene lost 5 bases and the J gene lost 6 bases, with 15 bases spanning the gap. CDR3 length: 14 residues. As DNA, the CDR3 is TGTGCCAGCAGTACCACCGACCAGGGGGATACGCAGTATTTT. It yields the protein CASSTTDQGDTQYF.

V is TRBV2 and J is TRBJ2-5; the D gene is possibly TRBD1 (5 bases). Trimming pared 2 bases from V and 4 bases from J, leaving 14 bases between. The CDR3 sequence is 15 residues long. Per germline, CDR1 SNHLY and CDR2 FYNNEI. CDR3 protein: CASSEQGWWGETQYF. The CDR3 DNA is TGTGCCAGCAGTGAACAGGGATGGTGGGGAGAGACCCAGTACTTC.

This rearrangement joins TRBV6-5 to TRBJ2-5; 10 positions match TRBD1. Germline CDR1 reads MNHEY; CDR2 reads SVGAGI. CDR3 length equals 14 residues. V lost 4 bases and J lost 2; bases outside the gene matches: 1. CDR3 nucleotides: TGTGCCAGCAGTTGGACAGGGGGGCAAGAGACCCAGTACTTC. Translating gives CASSWTGGQETQYF.

This chain joins TRBV30 and TRBJ2-7; perhaps TRBD2 as D (5 bases). The CDR3 is 11 amino acids. The germline CDR1 and CDR2 sequences are GTSNPN and SVGIG (reference sequence). V was cut by 8 bases and J by 2 bases, with 10 bases left in between. CDR3 protein: CAVEGPYEQYF. The CDR3 region has the DNA TGTGCCGTTGAGGGTCCCTACGAGCAGTACTTC.

This sequence joins TRBV19 and TRBJ2-6, with D uncertain. Per germline, CDR1 LNHDA and CDR2 SQIVND (reference sequence). Trimming removed 2 bases at V and 0 bases at J, with 8 bases between. CDR3 size: 16 residues. The CDR3 spells CASSIRFSSGANVLTF. The CDR3 DNA is TGTGCCAGTAGTATACGATTCAGCTCTGGGGCCAACGTCCTGACTTTC.